These 9 T cell receptor beta chains came from one sample sequenced in a study of CD8+ T cells in alopecia areata. Extracted RNA was reverse transcribed into cDNA, the sequencing template. Sequencing was performed with immunoSEQ multiplex PCR; in TCRdb, only in-frame clones are kept and a portion is missing. The profile shows some 170,000 clones, about 61% of them singletons. The treatment denotes: oral pan-JAK inhibitor, 5-10 mg twice daily. The sequences come from CD4+ T cells sorted from blood, collected at roughly week 58, from a patient treated with tofacitinib. These receptors all come from a human donor with alopecia areata.

The chain links TRBV30 to TRBJ1-1; TRBD1 matches 8 bases. Germline trimming cut 3 bases from V and 5 bases from J; bases unmatched to any gene: 5. Germline-derived CDR1 and CDR2 are GTSNPN and SVGIG (reference sequence). The CDR3 has 13 amino acids. CDR3 coding DNA: TGTGCCTGGAGGAGAACAGGGGGAACTGAAGCTTTCTTT. Its translation: CAWRRTGGTEAFF.

The chain combines TRBV29-1 with TRBJ2-3; tentatively, D is TRBD2 (5 bases). The CDR3 spans 16 residues. Germline lookup yields CDR1 SQVTM and CDR2 ANQGSEA. Trimming removed 5 bases from V and 1 base from J, with 19 bases in between. CDR3: CSVLALESVRTDTQYF. The CDR3, as DNA: TGCAGCGTTCTAGCCCTGGAGTCGGTCCGCACAGATACGCAGTATTTT.

V is TRBV10-3 and J is TRBJ2-3; the D gene is possibly TRBD1 (6 bases). Germline-derived CDR1 and CDR2 are ENHRY and SYGVKD. CDR3 length equals 13 residues. V shed 4 bases and J shed 4 bases, with 9 bases lying between them. CDR3 nucleotides: TGTGCCATCAGTGTGCCAGGGGCAGATACGCAGTATTTT. Protein product: CAISVPGADTQYF.

The J gene is TRBJ2-7, the V gene TRBV13; D might be TRBD2 (7 bases). V was pared by 5 bases and J by 2 bases, with 16 bases between. The CDR3 contains 15 residues. CDR1 and CDR2 (germline): PRHDT, FYEKMQ (reference sequence). The CDR3: CASSPQQGGTYEQYF. Written as DNA, the CDR3 is TGTGCCAGCAGCCCCCAACAGGGAGGGACCTACGAGCAGTACTTC.

The V call is TRBV6-1, the J call TRBJ2-7; maybe TRBD1 (6 bases). Per the germline V gene, CDR1 is MNHNS and CDR2 is SASEGT. V lost 6 bases, J lost 2 bases, and 14 bases lay in between. CDR3 length: 14 residues. The CDR3 sequence is CASRGTPATYEQYF. The CDR3, as DNA: TGTGCCAGCAGAGGGACACCTGCAACCTACGAGCAGTACTTC.

The chain couples TRBV18 to TRBJ1-1; D call uncertain. V was shortened by 2 bases and J by 2 bases, with 6 bases between the two germline ends. Germline V gene lookup returns CDR1 KGHSH and CDR2 LQKENI. The CDR3 contains 13 residues. The CDR3 loop is CASSPAENTEAFF. CDR3 sequence (DNA): TGTGCCAGCTCACCAGCAGAAAACACTGAAGCTTTCTTT.

This clone was seen only a few times. The V gene is TRBV5-1, the J gene TRBJ2-2; weak D call: TRBD1 (6 bases). Germline CDR1 SGHRS, CDR2 YFSETQ. V lost 5 bases to trimming and J lost 0 bases, with 17 bases between them. This CDR3 is 17 amino acids long. The CDR3 sequence is CASRLAQGRSNTGELFF. For the CDR3, the DNA is TGCGCCAGCAGGCTCGCACAGGGACGCTCGAACACCGGGGAGCTGTTTTTT.

The CDR3 here is CASSRSVGDNTGELFF. The CDR3 DNA reads TGTGCCAGCAGCCGCTCGGTGGGTGACAACACCGGGGAGCTGTTTTTT. The V and J genes are TRBV7-2 and TRBJ2-2; D remains unclear. The germline V and J ends were trimmed by 5 bases and 2 bases, with 15 bases remaining between them. Germline V gene sequence: CDR1 SGHTA, CDR2 FQGNSA. The CDR3 is made up of 16 amino acids.

CDR3 residues: CASSWGDQETQYF. The DNA of the CDR3 is TGTGCCAGCAGCTGGGGGGACCAAGAGACCCAGTACTTC. V and J are TRBV2 and TRBJ2-5; TRBD2 might be the D (6 bases). The V gene lost 6 bases and the J gene lost 0 bases, with 8 bases spanning the gap. Per the germline V gene, CDR1 is SNHLY and CDR2 is FYNNEI. There are 13 residues in the CDR3.